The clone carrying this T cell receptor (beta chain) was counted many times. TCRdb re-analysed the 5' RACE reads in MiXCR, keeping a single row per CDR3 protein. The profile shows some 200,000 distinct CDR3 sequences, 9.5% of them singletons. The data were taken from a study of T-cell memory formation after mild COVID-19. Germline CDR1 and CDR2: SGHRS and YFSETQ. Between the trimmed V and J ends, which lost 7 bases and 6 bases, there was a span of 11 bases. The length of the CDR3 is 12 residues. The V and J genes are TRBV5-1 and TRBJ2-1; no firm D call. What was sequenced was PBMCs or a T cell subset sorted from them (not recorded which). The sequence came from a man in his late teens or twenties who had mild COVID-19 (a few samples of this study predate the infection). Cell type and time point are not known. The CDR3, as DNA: TGCGCCAGCGGCACTTATGGCAATGAGCAGTTCTTC. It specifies CASGTYGNEQFF.